The 26 T cell receptor beta chains in this list originate from one sample, sequenced in a study of blood T cells in healthy people across ages. With a J-beta primer mix and a sample-barcoded 5' primer, a second PCR ran about 6 to 11 cycles. TCRdb recomputed calls from the 5' RACE reads with MiXCR, one row per CDR3 protein. Seen here are just under 900,000 distinct CDR3 sequences, about 30% observed once, and the top ten hold 17%. Sequenced sample: blood. Every receptor here comes from an elderly woman in good health.

About this clonotype itself: At one end, the junction sequence differs from germline, possibly due to a read error. The rearrangement joins TRBV10-1 to TRBJ2-7; 8 bases are shared with TRBD1. The CDR3 length is 13 residues. CDR1 and CDR2 from the germline V gene are WNHNN and SYGVQD (reference sequence). The CDR3 is CTSSDGTGHEQYF. The CDR3 DNA sequence: TGCACCAGCAGTGACGGGACAGGCCACGAGCAGTACTTC.

This clonotype has a handful of counts. CDR3 DNA: TGCAGTGCTACGGGTATCGGTGGGGGCCCTAGCAATGAGCAGTACTTC. Encoded protein: CSATGIGGGPSNEQYF. The chain joins TRBV20-1 to TRBJ2-5; D might be TRBD1 (6 bases). The CDR3 is 16 amino acids. Deletions cut 4 bases from V and 11 bases from J, with 29 bases between. Looked up from germline, CDR1 is DFQATT and CDR2 is SNEGSKA (reference sequence).

Only a few counts were recorded for this clonotype. This may be a read error: a much more frequent sequence differs by one nucleotide. V and J are TRBV7-8 and TRBJ2-1, with 7 bases that match TRBD1. CDR3 length: 16 residues. Germline trimming cut 2 bases from V and 13 bases from J; bases unmatched to any gene: 17. CDR1 and CDR2 (germline): SGHVS, FQNEAQ. CDR3 amino acids: CASSLRDSPNQETQFF. CDR3 coding DNA: TGTGCCAGCAGCTTAAGGGACAGCCCTAACCAGGAGACCCAGTTCTTC.

This clonotype was recorded a few times. The chain employs TRBV9 and TRBJ2-4; D gene unclear. This CDR3 spans 14 amino acids. Germline-derived CDR1 and CDR2 are SGDLS and YYNGEE. Trimming cost V 4 bases and J 4 bases, with 12 bases left between them. The CDR3 here is CASSPPDGKNIQYF. For the CDR3, the DNA is TGTGCCAGCAGCCCCCCGGATGGAAAAAACATTCAGTACTTC.

This clonotype has a count of ten or more. This sequence joins TRBV29-1 and TRBJ1-1, with D possibly matching TRBD1 (6 bases). Germline-derived CDR1 and CDR2 are SQVTM and ANQGSEA. V gave up 6 bases and J gave up 3 bases, with 11 bases separating them. The CDR3 consists of 12 residues. The CDR3 region is CSVKTGYTEAFF. The DNA for the CDR3 is TGCAGCGTCAAAACAGGGTACACTGAAGCTTTCTTT.

The sample holds a few counts of this clonotype. This chain connects TRBV30 to TRBJ2-1, with D unclear. Per the germline V gene, CDR1 is GTSNPN and CDR2 is SVGIG (reference sequence). V was clipped by 2 bases and J by 9 bases, with 11 bases between them. The length of the CDR3 is 12 residues. The CDR3 reads CAWSPSVGEQFF. The CDR3, as DNA: TGTGCCTGGAGTCCCTCGGTCGGTGAGCAGTTCTTC.

The rearrangement uses TRBV5-1 and TRBJ2-3; TRBD2 aligns across 13 bases. Trimming removed 4 bases from V and 4 bases from J; junction bases left unmatched: 9. This CDR3 comprises 17 residues. Germline V gene lookup returns CDR1 SGHRS and CDR2 YFSETQ. CDR3 residues: CASSPELAGGRADTQYF. In nucleotides, the CDR3 is TGCGCCAGCAGCCCGGAACTAGCGGGAGGGCGGGCAGATACGCAGTATTTT.

This clonotype was seen more than once but under ten times. V and J are TRBV6-5 and TRBJ2-3; 7 bases match TRBD2. Per the germline V gene, CDR1 is MNHEY and CDR2 is SVGAGI. V lost 8 bases and J lost 6; bases outside the gene matches: 14. The CDR3 has 15 residues. Written as DNA, the CDR3 is TGTGCCAGCCTCCCAAGCGGGGAAGTCACGGATACGCAGTATTTT. As protein: CASLPSGEVTDTQYF.

This clonotype was found many times. The J gene is TRBJ2-5, the V gene TRBV7-2, with TRBD1 as a possible D gene (7 bases). V lost 5 bases, J lost 5 bases, and 18 bases lay in between. This CDR3 region has 15 residues. In germline, CDR1 is SGHTA, CDR2 FQGNSA. In nucleotides, the CDR3 is TGTGCCAGCAGCCCATTTGGACAGGCGGGGGAGACCCAGTACTTC. Protein product: CASSPFGQAGETQYF.

In this sample, this clonotype turned up many times. The chain links TRBV20-1 to TRBJ1-5; no firm D call. The CDR3 runs to 15 residues. The ends were cut back, 0 bases at V and 1 base at J, with 10 bases in the middle. Germline CDR1 is DFQATT and CDR2 is SNEGSKA (reference sequence). The CDR3 nucleotides are TGCAGTGCTAGAGAAGGGATCCAGAGCAATCAGCCCCAGCATTTT. Protein sequence: CSAREGIQSNQPQHF.

The chain joins TRBV14 to TRBJ1-4; no clear D. The CDR3 runs to 14 residues. The V gene lost 5 bases and the J gene lost 8 bases, with 15 bases spanning the gap. Germline lookup yields CDR1 SGHDN and CDR2 FVKESK. The chain's CDR3 is CASSSISTLEKLFF. DNA of the CDR3: TGTGCCAGCAGCTCGATCTCTACCTTGGAAAAACTGTTTTTT. Variable domain in full (rest from reference TRBV14 and TRBJ1-4): EAGVTQFPSHSVIEKGQTVTLRCDPISGHDNLYWYRRVMGKEIKFLLHFVKESKQDESGMPNNRFLAERTGGTYSTLKVQPAELEDSGVYFCASSSISTLEKLFFGSGTQLSVL.

Ten or more counts support this clonotype. The chain uses TRBV5-1 and TRBJ1-4; D is undetermined. V was cut by 4 bases and J by 6 bases, with 13 bases left in between. The germline gives CDR1 SGHRS, CDR2 YFSETQ. The CDR3 has 14 residues. Written as DNA, the CDR3 is TGCGCCAGCAGCAGAAGTAGCAGCGATGAAAAACTGTTTTTT. Translation gives CASSRSSSDEKLFF.

This clonotype came up many times. This chain uses TRBV7-2 with TRBJ1-5; D not certain. The CDR3 length is 15 residues. Trimming took off 2 bases at V and 1 base at J, with 9 bases between the two ends. Germline lookup yields CDR1 SGHTA and CDR2 FQGNSA. The CDR3 loop reads CASSLWGRSNQPQHF. CDR3 coding DNA: TGTGCCAGCAGCTTATGGGGTAGGAGCAATCAGCCCCAGCATTTT.

The chain links TRBV14 to TRBJ2-7; D perhaps matches TRBD2 (5 bases). V was pared by 0 bases and J by 0 bases, with 9 bases between. This CDR3 spans 15 amino acids. Germline loops: CDR1 SGHDN, CDR2 FVKESK. This CDR3 is CASSQDPGSSYEQYF. In DNA, the CDR3 is TGTGCCAGCAGCCAAGATCCGGGGAGCTCCTACGAGCAGTACTTC.

This clonotype was found many times. J is TRBJ2-3 and V is TRBV14; 9 positions match TRBD2. The CDR3 consists of 15 residues. V shed 4 bases, J shed 8 bases, and the junction held 10 bases outside the gene matches. The germline gives CDR1 SGHDN, CDR2 FVKESK. The CDR3 region has the DNA TGTGCCAGCAGCCGGCAGCCGGGACTAGCAAGTACGCAGTATTTT. Protein: CASSRQPGLASTQYF.

The chain links TRBV2 to TRBJ1-4, with D possibly matching TRBD1 (5 bases). The length of the CDR3 is 15 residues. The V end lost 6 bases, the J end lost 8 bases, and 19 bases lay between the germline ends. The germline V gene encodes CDR1 SNHLY and CDR2 FYNNEI. The CDR3 nucleotides read TGTGCCAGCAGGTCTCAGGGCCCCCCGGGCGAAAAACTGTTTTTT. This codes for CASRSQGPPGEKLFF.

This clonotype was seen repeatedly, ten times or more. V and J are TRBV5-1 and TRBJ2-4, with a possible D match to TRBD1 (6 bases). Trimming left V 3 bases short and J 1 base short, with 14 bases between. CDR3 length: 16 amino acids. Germline CDR1 is SGHRS and CDR2 is YFSETQ. This CDR3 reads CASSSAWGLAKNIQYF. DNA for the CDR3: TGCGCCAGCAGCTCGGCGTGGGGGCTGGCCAAAAACATTCAGTACTTC.

This clonotype was picked up a small number of times. A much larger clone sits a single nucleotide away, making a read error possible. This chain uses TRBV27 with TRBJ2-5; D remains unclear. The CDR3 is made up of 14 amino acids. Germline V CDR1 and CDR2: MNHEY, SMNVEV (reference sequence). The V end lost 6 bases, the J end lost 11 bases, and 22 bases lay between the germline ends. In DNA, the CDR3 is TGTGCCAGCAGCTATACTGGTACCTACAATGAGCAGTACTTC. Amino acid sequence: CASSYTGTYNEQYF.

This clonotype was seen at least ten times. The rearrangement links TRBV3-1 to TRBJ2-3; D is unclear. Germline V CDR1 and CDR2: LGHDT, YNNKEL (reference sequence). CDR3 length equals 13 residues. V gave up 6 bases and J gave up 4 bases, with 11 bases separating them. Written as DNA, the CDR3 is TGTGCCAGCAGAGATGGCAGTGCAGATACGCAGTATTTT. Protein product: CASRDGSADTQYF.

There are many counts of this clonotype. V usage is TRBV4-3 and J usage is TRBJ2-7, with unresolved D. V was cut by 0 bases and J by 2 bases, with 8 bases left in between. Germline CDR1 reads LGHNA; CDR2 reads YSLEER. The CDR3 is 14 amino acids. In DNA form, the CDR3 reads TGCGCCAGCAGCCAAGATTCACGGACCTACGAGCAGTACTTC. This gives the protein CASSQDSRTYEQYF.

The J gene is TRBJ2-5, the V gene TRBV5-1; 8 bases line up with TRBD2. This CDR3 comprises 14 residues. J lost 5 bases, V lost 7 bases, and 10 bases had no gene match. In germline, CDR1 is SGHRS, CDR2 YFSETQ. The CDR3 loop reads CASGRGGLGETQYF. CDR3 DNA sequence: TGCGCCAGCGGACGCGGGGGGCTCGGGGAGACCCAGTACTTC.

The rearrangement uses TRBV12-3 or TRBV12-4 and TRBJ2-3; TRBD1 might be the D (6 bases). V was clipped by 7 bases and J by 0 bases, with 17 bases between them. This CDR3 comprises 16 residues. In DNA form, the CDR3 reads TGTGCCAGCACCAACTGGGGACAAACTAGCACAGATACGCAGTATTTT. This codes for CASTNWGQTSTDTQYF.

This clonotype appeared many times. This chain connects TRBV6-5 to TRBJ2-4; no definite D call. The V and J ends lost 0 bases and 3 bases respectively, with 18 bases between them. The germline V gene has CDR1 MNHEY and CDR2 SVGAGI. This CDR3 is built from 18 residues. The CDR3 DNA reads TGTGCCAGCAGTTACTCGATACGGGCTAGTGGGGACAAAAACATTCAGTACTTC. Its translation: CASSYSIRASGDKNIQYF.

As for this clonotype: An end of the junction does not agree with germline; a read error may underlie this. This rearrangement joins TRBV3-1 to TRBJ2-7; D gene unclear. CDR3 length: 15 amino acids. Germline CDR1 reads LGHDT; CDR2 reads YNNKEL (reference sequence). This CDR3 is CASRQDRGSYNEQYF. In DNA, the CDR3 is TGTGCCAGCCGCCAAGATAGAGGTAGCTACAATGAGCAGTACTTC.

This clonotype was counted only a few times. The chain carries TRBV27 and TRBJ2-1; 8 nucleotides line up with TRBD1. Looked up from germline, CDR1 is MNHEY and CDR2 is SMNVEV (reference sequence). Trimming cost V 6 bases and J 12 bases; bases outside gene matches: 7. The CDR3 extends over 12 amino acids. The CDR3, as DNA: TGTGCCAGCAGATCTGTCGGGACAGGGCAGTTCTTC. Translation gives CASRSVGTGQFF.

Ten or more counts support this clonotype. This chain links TRBV4-3 with TRBJ2-5; D is unresolved. This CDR3 has 15 residues. CDR1 is LGHNA, CDR2 YSLEER, per germline. V was cut by 1 base and J by 1 base, with 10 bases left in between. In DNA form, the CDR3 reads TGCGCCAGCAGCCAAGCACGCAGATTCCAAGAGACCCAGTACTTC. Translation: CASSQARRFQETQYF.